One sample yielded the 10 T cell receptor beta chains listed below, sequenced in a study of shared clonotypes between healthy human individuals. TCRdb's copy holds only in-frame clones and misses some; the assay was immunoSEQ multiplex PCR. The data contain about 2 million clones, 85% to 95% of them singletons. The sample was naive CD4+ T cells sorted from blood. The subset is: CD45RA+ positively selected. The receptors come from a man between 18 and 35 years old in good health.

The chain carries TRBV6-1 and TRBJ1-1; 7 positions agree with TRBD1. The CDR3 extends over 15 amino acids. Trimming took 6 bases from V and 5 from J; bases not matched to a gene: 12. CDR1 is MNHNS, CDR2 SASEGT, per germline. The CDR3 nucleotides read TGTGCCAGCAGCCCCCTCCAGGGGGTGGGGACTGAAGCTTTCTTT. Protein product: CASSPLQGVGTEAFF.

The gene calls are TRBV28 and TRBJ2-2; 7 bases are a match to TRBD1. Trimming took 6 bases from V and 3 from J; bases not matched to a gene: 4. Germline assignment: CDR1 MDHEN and CDR2 SYDVKM. The CDR3 has 14 amino acids. CDR3 amino acids: CASSHRGYTGELFF. The CDR3 nucleotides read TGTGCCAGCAGCCACAGGGGATACACCGGGGAGCTGTTTTTT. The full variable domain, rest sourced from reference TRBV28 and TRBJ2-2, is DVKVTQSSRYLVKRTGEKVFLECVQDMDHENMFWYRQDPGLGLRLIYFSYDVKMKEKGDIPEGYSVSREKKERFSLILESASTNQTSMYLCASSHRGYTGELFFGEGSRLTVL.

This chain joins TRBV6-1 and TRBJ1-1, with a possible D match to TRBD1 (6 bases). Germline V gene data show CDR1 as MNHNS and CDR2 as SASEGT. Trimming stripped 5 bases from V and 7 bases from J, with 14 bases between. The CDR3 runs to 13 residues. DNA for the CDR3: TGTGCCAGCAGTCCGGGGGCCCCATTTGAAGCTTTCTTT. This codes for CASSPGAPFEAFF.

V is TRBV10-3 and J is TRBJ1-1, with a possible D match to TRBD1 (6 bases). CDR1 is ENHRY, CDR2 SYGVKD, per germline. The V and J ends lost 6 bases and 0 bases respectively, with 14 bases between them. The CDR3 has 15 amino acids. CDR3 loop: CAIRNPTGMNTEAFF. The CDR3 DNA follows: TGTGCCATCAGAAACCCGACAGGTATGAACACTGAAGCTTTCTTT.

The V gene is TRBV2, the J gene TRBJ1-2; D uncertain. Germline values: CDR1 SNHLY, CDR2 FYNNEI. The CDR3 covers 13 residues. Trimming removed 5 bases from V and 1 base from J, with 8 bases in between. CDR3 sequence: CASSPHINYGYTF. The CDR3 bases are TGTGCCAGCAGTCCCCATATTAACTATGGCTACACCTTC.

The rearrangement links TRBV18 to TRBJ2-7; D gene uncertain. This CDR3 contains 16 residues. Trimming pared 3 bases from V and 4 bases from J, leaving 19 bases between. Germline assignment: CDR1 KGHSH and CDR2 LQKENI. CDR3 nucleotides: TGTGCCAGCTCACCCCTCCGGATAGGGAAGGTGTACGAGCAGTACTTC. It specifies CASSPLRIGKVYEQYF.

V usage is TRBV4-1 and J usage is TRBJ2-1; 7 bases are a match to TRBD2. Trimming cost V 4 bases and J 0 bases; bases outside gene matches: 3. This CDR3 comprises 15 residues. Germline V CDR1 and CDR2: MGHRA, YSYEKL. CDR3 sequence: CASSREGFSYNEQFF. In DNA, the CDR3 is TGCGCCAGCAGCCGGGAGGGCTTCTCCTACAATGAGCAGTTCTTC.

Details on this clone: Other nucleotide sequences in the sample specify the same CDR3. This chain connects TRBV10-3 to TRBJ2-7; D unresolved. The CDR3 extends over 13 amino acids. The ends were cut back, 0 bases at V and 2 bases at J, with 5 bases in the middle. CDR1 is ENHRY, CDR2 SYGVKD, per germline. The CDR3, as DNA: TGTGCCATCAGTGAGTCGTCGACCTACGAGCAGTACTTC. This codes for CAISESSTYEQYF.

The CDR3 loop reads CAISEYGTDTQYF. DNA for the CDR3: TGTGCCATCAGTGAGTACGGGACAGATACGCAGTATTTT. This chain links TRBV10-3 with TRBJ2-3; D unclear. The V end lost 1 base, the J end lost 3 bases, and 5 bases lay between the germline ends. Per the germline V gene, CDR1 is ENHRY and CDR2 is SYGVKD. This CDR3 contains 13 residues.

The chain carries TRBV27 and TRBJ2-1; 8 positions match TRBD2. The CDR3 is made up of 15 amino acids. Germline CDR1 and CDR2: MNHEY and SMNVEV (reference sequence). Trimming removed 3 bases from V and 8 bases from J; junction bases left unmatched: 9. The CDR3: CASSFYGGAEDEQFF. For the CDR3, the DNA is TGTGCCAGCAGTTTCTACGGGGGGGCCGAGGATGAGCAGTTCTTC.